The next 18 T cell receptor beta chains were all read from a single sample in a study of cytomegalovirus exposure and HLA in healthy donors. The PCR contained 60 Vbeta and 13 Jbeta primers. Clones were sequenced by immunoSEQ multiplex PCR, and TCRdb holds only the in-frame ones, with some missing. The table has over 100,000 clones, roughly 79% seen once. Sequencing used PBMCs. These receptors came from a woman in her forties or fifties in good health and CMV-seropositive.

The V call is TRBV7-8, the J call TRBJ1-1, with D unclear. Germline CDR1 is SGHVS and CDR2 is FQNEAQ. The CDR3 is made up of 13 amino acids. The germline V and J ends were trimmed by 5 bases and 1 base, with 8 bases remaining between them. CDR3 sequence: CASSNGKNTEAFF. The CDR3, as DNA: TGTGCCAGCAGCAACGGGAAGAACACTGAAGCTTTCTTT.

This clone was seen more than once but under ten times. This chain links TRBV6-5 with TRBJ2-7; 10 nucleotides match TRBD1. Germline CDR1 reads MNHEY; CDR2 reads SVGAGI. V shed 6 bases, J shed 5 bases, and the junction held 4 bases outside the gene matches. The CDR3 runs 13 residues. The CDR3 DNA follows: TGTGCCAGCAGGGGACAGGGGATGCACGAGCAGTACTTC. This encodes CASRGQGMHEQYF.

This sequence joins TRBV7-9 and TRBJ2-6; TRBD1 agrees at 8 bases. The ends lost 2 bases at V and 0 bases at J; junction bases unmatched: 6. CDR1 and CDR2 from the germline V gene are SEHNR and FQNEAQ (reference sequence). The CDR3 runs to 18 residues. The DNA for the CDR3 is TGTGCCAGCAGCTTAAGGCAGGGGGCGAGCTCTGGGGCCAACGTCCTGACTTTC. Residues: CASSLRQGASSGANVLTF.

The CDR3 region is CASSPRGVEKLFF. As DNA, the CDR3 is TGTGCCAGCAGTCCACGGGGGGTAGAAAAACTGTTTTTT. The rearrangement joins TRBV27 to TRBJ1-4; TRBD1 might be the D (5 bases). The germline V and J ends were trimmed by 5 bases and 8 bases, with 12 bases remaining between them. Germline lookup yields CDR1 MNHEY and CDR2 SMNVEV (reference sequence). This CDR3 spans 13 amino acids.

The genes are TRBV29-1 and TRBJ2-6; D may be TRBD1 (6 bases). V gave up 6 bases and J gave up 0 bases, with 15 bases separating them. The CDR3 contains 16 residues. Germline CDR1 is SQVTM and CDR2 is ANQGSEA. The CDR3 nucleotides read TGCAGCGTCGCCGGGACAAGGTCCTCTGGGGCCAACGTCCTGACTTTC. Amino acids: CSVAGTRSSGANVLTF.

The V gene is TRBV5-6, the J gene TRBJ1-2; 8 bases fit TRBD1. The CDR3 is 14 residues long. V dropped 4 bases and J dropped 8; count of bases not matched to a gene: 10. CDR1 is SGHDT, CDR2 YYEEEE, per germline. CDR3 coding DNA: TGTGCCAGCAGCCGGACAGGGATCTTAGAGGGCTACACCTTC. Translating it yields CASSRTGILEGYTF.

J is TRBJ1-1 and V is TRBV25-1; 7 bases are a match to TRBD1. CDR3 length equals 11 residues. The V and J ends lost 7 bases and 6 bases, in that order; junction bases with no gene match: 2. Per germline, CDR1 MGHDK and CDR2 SYGVNS. CDR3 DNA sequence: TGTGCCAGCACAGGGGGGCCTGAAGCTTTCTTT. Amino acid sequence: CASTGGPEAFF.

A few counts support this clone. This chain uses TRBV6-4 with TRBJ1-3, with D possibly TRBD1 on 5 matching bases. The CDR3 has 16 residues. Per the germline V gene, CDR1 is MRHNA and CDR2 is SNTAGT. V was shortened by 4 bases and J by 6 bases, with 19 bases between the two germline ends. CDR3 sequence (DNA): TGTGCCAGCAGTGGCTTCGAGGGAGGGACTGAAAACACCATATATTTT. Translating gives CASSGFEGGTENTIYF.

The table lists this clone with a count of one. DNA for the CDR3: TGTGCCAGCAGTGGGGGGGACAGGGGAACCTACGAGCAGTACTTC. The encoded protein is CASSGGDRGTYEQYF. V usage is TRBV25-1 and J usage is TRBJ2-7; 10 nucleotides agree with TRBD1. The V gene's germline CDR1 is MGHDK and CDR2 SYGVNS. The CDR3 sequence is 15 residues long. V gave up 4 bases and J gave up 2 bases; unmatched junction bases: 5.

This chain's CDR3 is CASSLTSGDYNEQFF. The CDR3 nucleotides read TGCGCCAGCAGCTTGACTAGCGGTGACTACAATGAGCAGTTCTTC. This sequence joins TRBV5-1 and TRBJ2-1; 8 bases line up with TRBD2. This CDR3 comprises 15 residues. Germline V lookup: CDR1 SGHRS, CDR2 YFSETQ. J gave up 3 bases and V 1 base, and 3 bases lay outside the gene matches.

The rearrangement uses TRBV25-1 and TRBJ2-2; 12 nucleotides align to TRBD1. CDR1 MGHDK and CDR2 SYGVNS come from the germline V gene. The CDR3 is made up of 14 amino acids. J lost 13 bases, V lost 4 bases, and 7 bases had no gene match. Here the CDR3 reads CASSVGTGGEGLFF. As DNA, the CDR3 is TGTGCCAGCAGTGTTGGGACAGGGGGCGAGGGGCTGTTTTTT.

V and J are TRBV15 and TRBJ2-3; D call uncertain. The ends were cut back, 6 bases at V and 3 bases at J, with 7 bases in the middle. Germline lookup yields CDR1 LNHNV and CDR2 YYDKDF (reference sequence). The CDR3 is made up of 12 amino acids. The CDR3 here is CATRSLTDTQYF. CDR3 bases: TGTGCCACCAGGTCTTTAACAGATACGCAGTATTTT.

This clone turned up a few times. The chain couples TRBV9 to TRBJ2-1, with TRBD1 matching over 8 bases. The CDR3 length is 19 residues. Germline CDR1 is SGDLS and CDR2 is YYNGEE. The ends lost 0 bases at V and 1 base at J; junction bases unmatched: 12. CDR3 residues: CASSVATRQGTWSYNEQFF. CDR3 coding DNA: TGTGCCAGCAGCGTAGCTACTAGACAGGGGACTTGGTCCTACAATGAGCAGTTCTTC.

The chain joins TRBV7-9 to TRBJ2-5; TRBD1 aligns across 7 bases. The junction had 7 bases not matched to a gene; V was cut back by 5 bases and J by 7 bases. The CDR3 covers 13 residues. Germline CDR1 reads SEHNR; CDR2 reads FQNEAQ (reference sequence). The CDR3 here is CASSGTEVATQYF. CDR3 in DNA: TGTGCCAGCAGCGGGACAGAGGTTGCGACCCAGTACTTC. The full variable domain, completed using reference TRBV7-9 and TRBJ2-5, is DTGVSQNPRHKITKRGQNVTFRCDPISEHNRLYWYRQTLGQGPEFLTYFQNEAQLEKSRLLSDRFSAERPKGSFSTLEIQRTEQGDSAMYLCASSGTEVATQYFGPGTRLLVL.

This clone was observed a few times. The chain links TRBV6-5 to TRBJ2-3; D may be TRBD1 (6 bases). In germline, CDR1 is MNHEY, CDR2 SVGAGI. The CDR3 covers 14 residues. Trimming shortened V by 2 bases and J by 6 bases, and 12 bases separated the two germline ends. The CDR3 coding sequence is TGTGCCAGCAGTTACGGACAGTATGGCGATACGCAGTATTTT. This codes for CASSYGQYGDTQYF.

The table lists this clone with a few counts. CDR3 nucleotides: TGTGCCAGCAGCTTGGGCTGGGGAGACACTGAAGCTTTCTTT. This encodes CASSLGWGDTEAFF. This chain links TRBV11-3 with TRBJ1-1; D remains unclear. This CDR3 spans 14 amino acids. The V and J ends lost 3 bases and 3 bases respectively, with 11 bases between them. Germline CDR1 reads SGHNT; CDR2 reads YENEEA. The complete variable domain, with remaining parts taken from reference TRBV11-3 and TRBJ1-1, reads EAGVVQSPRYKIIEKKQPVAFWCNPISGHNTLYWYLQNLGQGPELLIRYENEEAVDDSQLPKDRFSAERLKGVDSTLKIQPAELGDSAVYLCASSLGWGDTEAFFGQGTRLTVV.

This chain connects TRBV7-2 to TRBJ1-1; perhaps TRBD1 as D (6 bases). V lost 0 bases to trimming and J lost 6 bases, with 11 bases between them. The CDR3 length is 14 residues. Germline lookup yields CDR1 SGHTA and CDR2 FQGNSA. CDR3 in DNA: TGTGCCAGCAGCTTAGCGGGGGCGCTTCCTGAAGCTTTCTTT. Translation: CASSLAGALPEAFF.

Note on this clone: Other DNA sequences in this sample translate to the same CDR3. The genes are TRBV10-2 and TRBJ2-7; 13 nucleotides align to TRBD2. The CDR3 has 14 amino acids. Trimming took 5 bases from V and 7 from J; bases not matched to a gene: 5. Germline lookup yields CDR1 WSHSY and CDR2 SAAADI. CDR3 DNA sequence: TGCGCCAGCAGTCCACTAGCGGGGGGGCTTGAGCAGTACTTC. It yields the protein CASSPLAGGLEQYF.